A selection of T cell receptor beta chains follows, all from one sample in a study of T cells in localized non-small cell lung cancer. Data came from immunoSEQ multiplex PCR; TCRdb stores just in-frame clones and leaves some out. The table includes 40,000 to 55,000 clones, over 60% detected once. Here the sequenced sample was PBMCs, taken before any cancer treatment. These receptors all come from a woman aged 35-75 years with stage II lung adenocarcinoma. Both conserved end residues are part of each CDR3. D genes are given only for firm matches. Part of the rows lack a size; the others show once, few, many or a class for expanded clones.

TRBJ1-2	13	NA	TRBD1	TRBV28	CASSLSRGLGYTF	TGTGCCAGCAGTTTATCCAGGGGGCTCGGCTACACCTTC
TRBJ2-7	15	NA	TRBD1	TRBV5-1	CASSFGTGRSYEQYF	TGCGCCAGCAGCTTTGGGACAGGTCGCTCCTACGAGCAGTACTTC
TRBJ2-5	12	NA	NA	TRBV28	CASRGTRETQYF	TGTGCCAGCAGAGGGACAAGAGAGACCCAGTACTTC
TRBJ1-2	18	NA	TRBD1	TRBV19	CASSISPGTGYRGDGYTF	TGTGCCAGTAGTATTTCTCCCGGGACAGGGTACCGGGGCGATGGCTACACCTTC
TRBJ1-1	13	few	NA	TRBV30	CAWTAGPGTEAFF	TGTGCCTGGACCGCCGGGCCAGGGACTGAAGCTTTCTTT
TRBJ1-5	14	few	NA	TRBV19	CASRTDYSNQPQHF	TGTGCCAGTAGGACGGACTATAGCAATCAGCCCCAGCATTTT
TRBJ1-5	14	NA	NA	TRBV7-2	CASSAERSNQPQHF	TGTGCCAGCAGCGCCGAGAGGAGCAATCAGCCCCAGCATTTT
TRBJ1-1	13	few	NA	TRBV28	CASSPTGQPDTFF	TGTGCCAGCAGTCCCACGGGACAACCCGACACTTTCTTT
TRBJ2-3	15	NA	TRBD1	TRBV6-6	CASSYLQGFTDTQYF	TGTGCCAGCAGTTACCTACAGGGGTTTACAGATACGCAGTATTTT
TRBJ1-1	13	medium-sized	NA	TRBV6-5	CASSYSTGTEAFF	TGTGCCAGCAGTTACTCAACAGGCACTGAAGCTTTCTTT
TRBJ2-7	17	medium-sized	NA	TRBV28	CASSLFRRGSASYEQYF	TGTGCCAGCAGTTTATTTCGTCGGGGAAGTGCCTCCTACGAGCAGTACTTC
TRBJ1-2	13	NA	NA	TRBV28	CASRTDDNYGYTF	TGTGCCAGCAGGACAGACGACAACTATGGCTACACCTTC
TRBJ1-2	13	once	TRBD1	TRBV25-1	CASSDRQGYGYTF	TGTGCCAGCAGTGACCGACAGGGGTATGGCTACACCTTC
TRBJ1-6	16	NA	NA	TRBV14	CASRLGARATNSPLHF	TGTGCCAGCAGACTAGGGGCGAGGGCGACGAATTCACCCCTCCACTTT
TRBJ2-2	12	NA	NA	TRBV28	CASRIGQGRLFF	TGTGCCAGCAGGATAGGGCAGGGGCGGCTGTTTTTT
TRBJ1-2	12	NA	NA	TRBV2	CATLTEDYGYTF	TGTGCCACTTTGACAGAAGACTATGGCTACACCTTC
TRBJ1-5	14	NA	NA	TRBV28	CASSGSYSNQPQHF	TGTGCCAGCAGTGGGTCTTATAGCAATCAGCCCCAGCATTTT
TRBJ1-5	13	NA	NA	TRBV19	CASMWGGNQPQHF	TGTGCCAGTATGTGGGGGGGGAATCAGCCCCAGCATTTT
TRBJ1-1	16	NA	NA	TRBV4-3	CASSQASVQLGTEAFF	TGCGCCAGCAGCCAAGCCTCCGTACAGCTTGGAACTGAAGCTTTCTTT
TRBJ1-1	14	NA	NA	TRBV14	CASSQEFSGLEAFF	TGTGCCAGCAGCCAAGAATTCTCGGGGTTAGAAGCTTTCTTT
TRBJ1-2	12	once	NA	TRBV11-2	CASSMTGYGYTF	TGTGCCAGCAGCATGACAGGATATGGCTACACCTTC
TRBJ2-1	14	NA	TRBD2	TRBV11-1	CASSPGRGNNEQFF	TGTGCCAGCAGCCCGGGGAGGGGTAACAATGAGCAGTTCTTC